This passage covers 8 T cell receptor beta chains from one sample sequenced in a study of shared T cell receptors in the human thymus (dated by TCRdb to the early 2020s). Library prep was done by the immunoSEQ multiplex PCR assay. Entries here come from immuneACCESS through TCRdb and include only in-frame sequences with V and J called. Some clones fail to appear in such tables; in the studies checked, an unresolved V gene covers under half of the shortfall, and the cause of the remainder is unknown. Across this sample there are around 730,000 clones, with roughly 88% seen only once. The ten largest clones represent about 0.0098% of the sample. The same specimen was also included in a second study, on human thymus T cells.

Sequenced material: thymocytes. These receptors came from a girl under two years old with a congenital heart defect. Donor details come from another sample of the same person, matched by shared clones.

CDR3 sequence reads: CASSRPEETQYF. CDR3 bases: TGTGCCAGCTCAAGGCCGGAGGAGACCCAGTACTTC. This chain uses TRBV18 with TRBJ2-5; D not certain. The germline V gene encodes CDR1 KGHSH and CDR2 LQKENI. The CDR3 totals 12 residues. Between the trimmed V and J ends, which lost 5 bases and 5 bases, there was a span of 9 bases.

The V and J genes are TRBV15 and TRBJ2-7, with TRBD1 as a possible D gene (5 bases). CDR1 is LNHNV and CDR2 is YYDKDF in the germline V gene (reference sequence). The V end lost 3 bases, the J end lost 4 bases, and 13 bases lay between the germline ends. CDR3 length equals 14 residues. The CDR3 region is CATSRTEKVYEQYF. Here the CDR3 DNA reads TGTGCCACCAGCAGGACAGAGAAAGTATACGAGCAGTACTTC.

This chain connects TRBV7-2 to TRBJ1-2, with D unclear. The CDR3 is 14 residues long. Germline CDR1 and CDR2: SGHTA and FQGNSA. Trimming removed 0 bases at V and 8 bases at J, with 13 bases between. The CDR3: CASSLALTGEGYTF. DNA for the CDR3: TGTGCCAGCAGCTTAGCGTTGACGGGTGAAGGCTACACCTTC.

The V gene is TRBV5-1, the J gene TRBJ2-7, with D tentatively TRBD1 (6 bases). V dropped 7 bases and J dropped 3 bases, with 11 bases sitting between them. Germline lookup yields CDR1 SGHRS and CDR2 YFSETQ. CDR3 size: 12 residues. The CDR3 here is CASQGPRYEQYF. CDR3 nucleotides: TGCGCCAGCCAGGGGCCCCGCTACGAGCAGTACTTC. Drawing the rest from reference TRBV5-1 and TRBJ2-7, the complete variable domain is KAGVTQTPRYLIKTRGQQVTLSCSPISGHRSVSWYQQTPGQGLQFLFEYFSETQRNKGNFPGRFSGRQFSNSRSEMNVSTLELGDSALYLCASQGPRYEQYFGPGTRLTVT.

The chain employs TRBV11-2 and TRBJ2-3, with 8 positions matching TRBD1. Unmatched junction bases numbered 8, after V lost 5 bases and J lost 4 bases. The germline V gene encodes CDR1 SGHAT and CDR2 FQNNGV. The CDR3 has 15 amino acids. This CDR3 reads CASSPRQGMPDTQYF. CDR3 in DNA: TGTGCCAGCAGCCCTCGACAGGGGATGCCAGATACGCAGTATTTT.

This chain uses TRBV28 with TRBJ2-3, with 7 positions matching TRBD1. The V gene's germline CDR1 is MDHEN and CDR2 SYDVKM. The CDR3 is 16 residues long. V lost 5 bases to trimming and J lost 2 bases; unmatched junction nucleotides: 10. Here the CDR3 reads CASSHVQGWVTDTQYF. DNA of the CDR3: TGTGCCAGCAGTCATGTACAGGGGTGGGTCACAGATACGCAGTATTTT.

The V call is TRBV2, the J call TRBJ1-5; TRBD1 is a possible D gene (5 bases). Germline-derived CDR1 and CDR2 are SNHLY and FYNNEI. V lost 2 bases and J lost 6, with 14 bases in between. The CDR3 covers 15 residues. CDR3 amino acids: CASSEWKGYGQPQHF. The DNA of the CDR3 is TGTGCCAGCAGTGAATGGAAGGGGTACGGTCAGCCCCAGCATTTT.

The rearrangement links TRBV10-3 to TRBJ1-5; D uncertain. V lost 8 bases, J lost 6 bases, and 11 bases lay in between. Germline assignment: CDR1 ENHRY and CDR2 SYGVKD. The length of the CDR3 is 12 residues. In DNA form, the CDR3 reads TGTGCCATCGGAAGCGGTCGTCAGCCCCAGCATTTT. It encodes CAIGSGRQPQHF.